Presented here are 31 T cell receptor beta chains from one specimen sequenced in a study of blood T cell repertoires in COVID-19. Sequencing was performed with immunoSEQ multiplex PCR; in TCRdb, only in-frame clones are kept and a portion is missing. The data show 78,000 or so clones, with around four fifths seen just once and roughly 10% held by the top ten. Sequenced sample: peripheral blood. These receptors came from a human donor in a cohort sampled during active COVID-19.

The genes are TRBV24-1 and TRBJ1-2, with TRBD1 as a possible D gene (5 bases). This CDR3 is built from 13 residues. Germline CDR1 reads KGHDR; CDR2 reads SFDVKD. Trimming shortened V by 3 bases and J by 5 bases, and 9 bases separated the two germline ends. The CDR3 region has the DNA TGTGCCACCAGTGATAGCCCAGGGTATGGCTACACCTTC. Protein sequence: CATSDSPGYGYTF.

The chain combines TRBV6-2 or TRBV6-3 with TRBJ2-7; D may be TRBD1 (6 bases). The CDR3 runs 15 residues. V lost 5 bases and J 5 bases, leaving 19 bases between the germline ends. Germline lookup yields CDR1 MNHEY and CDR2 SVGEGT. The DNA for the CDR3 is TGTGCCAGCAGTCTGACAGGACCCCCCAGGGACGAGCAGTACTTC. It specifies CASSLTGPPRDEQYF.

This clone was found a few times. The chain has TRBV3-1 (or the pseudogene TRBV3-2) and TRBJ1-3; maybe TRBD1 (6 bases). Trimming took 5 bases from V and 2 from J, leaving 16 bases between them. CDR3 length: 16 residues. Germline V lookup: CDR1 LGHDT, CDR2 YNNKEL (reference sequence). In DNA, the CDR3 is TGTGCCAGCAGCGCCCGCCGGGGGGCAGCTGGAAACACCATATATTTT. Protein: CASSARRGAAGNTIYF.

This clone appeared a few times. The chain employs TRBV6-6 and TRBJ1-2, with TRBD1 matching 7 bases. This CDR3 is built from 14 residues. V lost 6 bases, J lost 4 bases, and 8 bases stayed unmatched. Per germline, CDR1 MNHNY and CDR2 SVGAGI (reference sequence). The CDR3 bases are TGTGCCAGCAGCCCAGACAGGGACCCCTATGGCTACACCTTC. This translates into CASSPDRDPYGYTF.

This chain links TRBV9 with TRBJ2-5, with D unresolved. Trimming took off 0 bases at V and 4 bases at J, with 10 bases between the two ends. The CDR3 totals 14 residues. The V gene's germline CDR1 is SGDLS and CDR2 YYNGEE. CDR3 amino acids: CASSVAESSETQYF. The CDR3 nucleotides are TGTGCCAGCAGCGTAGCTGAGAGCTCAGAGACCCAGTACTTC.

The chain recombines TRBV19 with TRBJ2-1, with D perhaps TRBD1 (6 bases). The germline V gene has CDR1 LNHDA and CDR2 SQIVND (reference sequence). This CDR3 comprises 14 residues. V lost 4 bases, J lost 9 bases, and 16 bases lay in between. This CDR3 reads CASSSTGLSGEQFF. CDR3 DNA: TGTGCCAGTAGTAGTACAGGGCTGAGCGGTGAGCAGTTCTTC.

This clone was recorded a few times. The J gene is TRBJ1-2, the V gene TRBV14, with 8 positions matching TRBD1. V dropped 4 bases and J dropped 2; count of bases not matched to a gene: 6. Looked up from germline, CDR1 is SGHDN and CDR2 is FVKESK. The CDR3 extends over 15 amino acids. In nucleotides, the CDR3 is TGTGCCAGCAGCCTTAGGACAGGGTGGAACTATGGCTACACCTTC. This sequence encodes CASSLRTGWNYGYTF.

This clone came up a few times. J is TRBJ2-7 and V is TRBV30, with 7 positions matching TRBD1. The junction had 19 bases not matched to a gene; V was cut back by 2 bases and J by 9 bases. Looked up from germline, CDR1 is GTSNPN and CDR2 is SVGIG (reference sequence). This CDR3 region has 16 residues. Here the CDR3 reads CAWSRGRTGEFKRQYF. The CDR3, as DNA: TGTGCCTGGAGTAGGGGCCGGACAGGAGAGTTCAAGCGGCAGTACTTC. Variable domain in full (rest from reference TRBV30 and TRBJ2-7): SQTIHQWPATLVQPVGSPLSLECTVEGTSNPNLYWYRQAAGRGLQLLFYSVGIGQISSEVPQNLSASRPQDRQFILSSKKLLLSDSGFYLCAWSRGRTGEFKRQYFGPGTRLTVT.

The CDR3 coding sequence is TGTGCCAGCAGTGAAGTTGGGGGGGGGCCGGGAGATACGCAGTATTTT. Translation gives CASSEVGGGPGDTQYF. This rearrangement joins TRBV6-1 to TRBJ2-3; perhaps TRBD2 as D (7 bases). This CDR3 region has 16 residues. Trimming cost V 1 base and J 5 bases, with 16 bases left between them. Germline V gene lookup returns CDR1 MNHNS and CDR2 SASEGT.

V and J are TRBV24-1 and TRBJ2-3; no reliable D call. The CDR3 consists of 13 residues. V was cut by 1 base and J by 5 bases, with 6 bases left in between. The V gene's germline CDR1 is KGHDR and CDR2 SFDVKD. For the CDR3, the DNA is TGTGCCACCAGTGATTTTAGAGGAGATACGCAGTATTTT. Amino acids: CATSDFRGDTQYF.

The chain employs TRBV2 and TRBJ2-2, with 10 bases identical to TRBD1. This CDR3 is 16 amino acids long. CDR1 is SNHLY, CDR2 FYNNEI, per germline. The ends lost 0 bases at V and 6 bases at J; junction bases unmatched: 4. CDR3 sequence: CASSEAGTGVAGELFF. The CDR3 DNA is TGTGCCAGCAGTGAAGCCGGGACAGGGGTGGCCGGGGAGCTGTTTTTT.

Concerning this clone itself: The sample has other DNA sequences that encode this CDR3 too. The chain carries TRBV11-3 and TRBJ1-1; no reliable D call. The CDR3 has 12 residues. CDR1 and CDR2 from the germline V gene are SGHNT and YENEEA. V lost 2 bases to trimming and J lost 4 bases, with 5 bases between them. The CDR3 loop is CASSLRGTEAFF. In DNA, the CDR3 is TGTGCCAGCAGCTTACGGGGCACTGAAGCTTTCTTT. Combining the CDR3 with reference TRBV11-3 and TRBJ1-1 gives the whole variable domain EAGVVQSPRYKIIEKKQPVAFWCNPISGHNTLYWYLQNLGQGPELLIRYENEEAVDDSQLPKDRFSAERLKGVDSTLKIQPAELGDSAVYLCASSLRGTEAFFGQGTRLTVV.

DNA of the CDR3: TGTGCCACCAGCAGAGGGGGACAGGGGGCAGGGGAGCAGTACTTC. Amino acid sequence: CATSRGGQGAGEQYF. The V and J genes are TRBV15 and TRBJ2-7; TRBD1 matches at 12 bases. Germline V gene sequence: CDR1 LNHNV, CDR2 YYDKDF (reference sequence). This CDR3 comprises 15 residues. The V segment lost 1 base and the J segment 7 bases; nucleotides outside the gene matches: 5. The complete variable domain, with remaining parts taken from reference TRBV15 and TRBJ2-7, reads DAMVIQNPRYQVTQFGKPVTLSCSQTLNHNVMYWYQQKSSQAPKLLFHYYDKDFNNEADTPDNFQSRRPNTSFCFLDIRSPGLGDTAMYLCATSRGGQGAGEQYFGPGTRLTVT.

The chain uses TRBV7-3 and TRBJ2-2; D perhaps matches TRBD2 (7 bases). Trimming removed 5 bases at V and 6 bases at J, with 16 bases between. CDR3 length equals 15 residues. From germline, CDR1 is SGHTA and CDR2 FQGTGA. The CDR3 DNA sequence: TGTGCCAGCAGCCCCTCGGACGGGGGGCCCGGGGAGCTGTTTTTT. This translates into CASSPSDGGPGELFF.

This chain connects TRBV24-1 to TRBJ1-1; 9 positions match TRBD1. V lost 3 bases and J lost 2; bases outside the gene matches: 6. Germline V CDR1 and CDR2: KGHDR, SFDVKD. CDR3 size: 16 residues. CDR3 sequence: CATSDPGTGSNTEAFF. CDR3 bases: TGTGCCACCAGTGATCCCGGGACAGGGAGCAACACTGAAGCTTTCTTT.

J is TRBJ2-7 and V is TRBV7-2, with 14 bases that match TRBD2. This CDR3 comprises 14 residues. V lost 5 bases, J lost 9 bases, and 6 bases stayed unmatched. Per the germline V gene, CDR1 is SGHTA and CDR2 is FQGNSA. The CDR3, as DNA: TGTGCCAGCAGCCAGGGACTAGCGGGAGAAGGGCAGTACTTC. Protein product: CASSQGLAGEGQYF. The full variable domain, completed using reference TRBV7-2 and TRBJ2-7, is GAGVSQSPSNKVTEKGKDVELRCDPISGHTALYWYRQSLGQGLEFLIYFQGNSAPDKSGLPSDRFSAERTGGSVSTLTIQRTQQEDSAVYLCASSQGLAGEGQYFGPGTRLTVT.

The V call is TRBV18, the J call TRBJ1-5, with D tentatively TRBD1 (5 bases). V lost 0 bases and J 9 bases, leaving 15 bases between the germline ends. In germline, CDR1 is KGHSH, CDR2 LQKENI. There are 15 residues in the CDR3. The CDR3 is CASSPPGTGEGPQHF. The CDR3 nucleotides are TGTGCCAGCTCACCACCGGGAACGGGGGAAGGGCCCCAGCATTTT.

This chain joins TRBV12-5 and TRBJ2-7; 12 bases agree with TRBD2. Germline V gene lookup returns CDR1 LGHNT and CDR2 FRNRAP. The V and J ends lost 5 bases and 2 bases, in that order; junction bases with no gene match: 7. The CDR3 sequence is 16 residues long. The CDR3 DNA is TGTGCTAGTGGTCTGGGGACTAGCGGGCGACCCTACGAGCAGTACTTC. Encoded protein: CASGLGTSGRPYEQYF. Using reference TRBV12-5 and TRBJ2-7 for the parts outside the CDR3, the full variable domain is DARVTQTPRHKVTEMGQEVTMRCQPILGHNTVFWYRQTMMQGLELLAYFRNRAPLDDSGMPKDRFSAEMPDATLATLKIQPSEPRDSAVYFCASGLGTSGRPYEQYFGPGTRLTVT.

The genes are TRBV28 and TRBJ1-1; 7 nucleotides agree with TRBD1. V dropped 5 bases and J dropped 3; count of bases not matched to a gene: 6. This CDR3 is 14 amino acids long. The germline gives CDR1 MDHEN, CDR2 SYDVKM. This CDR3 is CASSPRTGYTEAFF. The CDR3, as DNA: TGTGCCAGCAGTCCCCGGACAGGTTACACTGAAGCTTTCTTT.

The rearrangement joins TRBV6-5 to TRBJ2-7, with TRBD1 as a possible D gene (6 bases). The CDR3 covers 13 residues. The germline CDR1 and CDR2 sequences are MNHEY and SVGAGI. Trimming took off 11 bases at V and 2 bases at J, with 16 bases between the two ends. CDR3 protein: CASLGAGPYEQYF. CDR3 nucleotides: TGTGCCTCCCTGGGGGCAGGCCCCTACGAGCAGTACTTC.

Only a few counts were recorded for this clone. CDR3 region: CASSIRPGSSYEQYF. CDR3 in DNA: TGTGCCAGTAGTATAAGACCGGGGAGCTCCTACGAGCAGTACTTC. This chain links TRBV19 with TRBJ2-7, with a tentative D call TRBD2 (5 bases). This CDR3 spans 15 amino acids. Germline CDR1 LNHDA, CDR2 SQIVND (reference sequence). The V end was cut by 2 bases, the J end by 0 bases, with 11 bases between.

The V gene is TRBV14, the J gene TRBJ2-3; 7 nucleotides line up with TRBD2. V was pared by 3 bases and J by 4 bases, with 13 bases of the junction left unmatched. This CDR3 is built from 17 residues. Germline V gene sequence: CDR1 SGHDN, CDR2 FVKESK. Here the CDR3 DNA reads TGTGCCAGCAGCCAGGAGACGGGAGGACCCTCCGCAGATACGCAGTATTTT. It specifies CASSQETGGPSADTQYF.

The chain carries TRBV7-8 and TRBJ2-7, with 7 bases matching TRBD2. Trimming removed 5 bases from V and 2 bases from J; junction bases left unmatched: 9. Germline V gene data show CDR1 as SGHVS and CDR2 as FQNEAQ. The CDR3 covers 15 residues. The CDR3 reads CASSPPAGVAYEQYF. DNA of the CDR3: TGTGCCAGCAGCCCTCCTGCGGGAGTTGCCTACGAGCAGTACTTC.

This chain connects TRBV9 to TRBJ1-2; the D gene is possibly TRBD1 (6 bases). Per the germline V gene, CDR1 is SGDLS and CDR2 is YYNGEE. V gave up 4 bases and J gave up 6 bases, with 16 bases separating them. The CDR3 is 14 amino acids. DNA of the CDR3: TGTGCCAGCAGCTCATTCGGGACACCACATGGCTACACCTTC. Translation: CASSSFGTPHGYTF.

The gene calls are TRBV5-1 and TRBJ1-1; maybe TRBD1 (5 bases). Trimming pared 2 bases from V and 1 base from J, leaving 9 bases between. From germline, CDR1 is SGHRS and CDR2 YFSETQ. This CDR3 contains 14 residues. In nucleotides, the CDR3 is TGCGCCAGCAGCTTCAGGGAAGGGAACACTGAAGCTTTCTTT. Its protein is CASSFREGNTEAFF.

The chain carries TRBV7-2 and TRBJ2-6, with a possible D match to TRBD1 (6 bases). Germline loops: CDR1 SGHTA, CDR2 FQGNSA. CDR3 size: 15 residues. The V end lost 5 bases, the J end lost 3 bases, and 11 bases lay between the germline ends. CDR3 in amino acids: CASSPQGSGANVLTF. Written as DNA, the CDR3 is TGTGCCAGCAGCCCACAGGGAAGTGGGGCCAACGTCCTGACTTTC.

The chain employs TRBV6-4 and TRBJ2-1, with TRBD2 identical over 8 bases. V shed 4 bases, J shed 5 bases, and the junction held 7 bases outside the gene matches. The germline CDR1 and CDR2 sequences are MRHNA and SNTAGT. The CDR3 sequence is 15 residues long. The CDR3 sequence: CASSVNGGADNEQFF. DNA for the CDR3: TGTGCCAGCAGTGTGAACGGGGGGGCCGACAATGAGCAGTTCTTC.

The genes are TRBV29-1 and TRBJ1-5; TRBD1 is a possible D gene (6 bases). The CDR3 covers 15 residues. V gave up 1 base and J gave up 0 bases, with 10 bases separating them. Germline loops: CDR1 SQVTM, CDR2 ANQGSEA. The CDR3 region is CSVEVGAGSNQPQHF. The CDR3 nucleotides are TGCAGCGTTGAAGTGGGGGCGGGTAGCAATCAGCCCCAGCATTTT.

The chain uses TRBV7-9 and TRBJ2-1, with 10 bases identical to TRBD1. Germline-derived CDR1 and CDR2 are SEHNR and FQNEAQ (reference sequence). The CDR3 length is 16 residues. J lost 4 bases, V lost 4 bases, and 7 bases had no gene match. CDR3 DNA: TGTGCCAGCAGCTCGACCCGGGACAGGGGTTACAATGAGCAGTTCTTC. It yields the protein CASSSTRDRGYNEQFF.

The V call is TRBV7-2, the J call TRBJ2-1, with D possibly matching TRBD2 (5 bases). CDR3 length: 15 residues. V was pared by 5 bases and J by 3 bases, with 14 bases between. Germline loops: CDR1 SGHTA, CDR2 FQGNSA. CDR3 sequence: CASSKGVGIYNEQFF. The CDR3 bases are TGTGCCAGCAGCAAAGGTGTCGGGATCTACAATGAGCAGTTCTTC.

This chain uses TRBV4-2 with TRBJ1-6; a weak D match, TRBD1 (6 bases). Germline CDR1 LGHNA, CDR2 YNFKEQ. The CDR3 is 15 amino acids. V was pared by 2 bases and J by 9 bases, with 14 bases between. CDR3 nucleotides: TGTGCCAGCAGCCAACCCACAGGGTTAGGTTCACCCCTCCACTTT. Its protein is CASSQPTGLGSPLHF.